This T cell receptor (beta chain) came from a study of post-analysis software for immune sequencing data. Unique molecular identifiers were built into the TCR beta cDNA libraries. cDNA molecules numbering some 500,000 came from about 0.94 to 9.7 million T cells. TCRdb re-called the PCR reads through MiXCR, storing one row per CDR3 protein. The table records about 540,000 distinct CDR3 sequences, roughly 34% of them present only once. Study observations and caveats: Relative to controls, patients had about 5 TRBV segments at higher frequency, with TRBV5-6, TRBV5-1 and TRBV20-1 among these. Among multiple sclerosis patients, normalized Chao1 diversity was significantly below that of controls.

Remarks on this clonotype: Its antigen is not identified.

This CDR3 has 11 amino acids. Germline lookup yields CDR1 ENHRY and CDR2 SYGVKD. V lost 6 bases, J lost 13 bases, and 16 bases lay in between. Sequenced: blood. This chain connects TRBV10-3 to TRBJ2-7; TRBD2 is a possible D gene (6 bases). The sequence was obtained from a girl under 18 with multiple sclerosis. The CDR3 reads CAISANGEVYF. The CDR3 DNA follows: TGTGCCATCAGCGCCAACGGGGAGGTCTACTTC.